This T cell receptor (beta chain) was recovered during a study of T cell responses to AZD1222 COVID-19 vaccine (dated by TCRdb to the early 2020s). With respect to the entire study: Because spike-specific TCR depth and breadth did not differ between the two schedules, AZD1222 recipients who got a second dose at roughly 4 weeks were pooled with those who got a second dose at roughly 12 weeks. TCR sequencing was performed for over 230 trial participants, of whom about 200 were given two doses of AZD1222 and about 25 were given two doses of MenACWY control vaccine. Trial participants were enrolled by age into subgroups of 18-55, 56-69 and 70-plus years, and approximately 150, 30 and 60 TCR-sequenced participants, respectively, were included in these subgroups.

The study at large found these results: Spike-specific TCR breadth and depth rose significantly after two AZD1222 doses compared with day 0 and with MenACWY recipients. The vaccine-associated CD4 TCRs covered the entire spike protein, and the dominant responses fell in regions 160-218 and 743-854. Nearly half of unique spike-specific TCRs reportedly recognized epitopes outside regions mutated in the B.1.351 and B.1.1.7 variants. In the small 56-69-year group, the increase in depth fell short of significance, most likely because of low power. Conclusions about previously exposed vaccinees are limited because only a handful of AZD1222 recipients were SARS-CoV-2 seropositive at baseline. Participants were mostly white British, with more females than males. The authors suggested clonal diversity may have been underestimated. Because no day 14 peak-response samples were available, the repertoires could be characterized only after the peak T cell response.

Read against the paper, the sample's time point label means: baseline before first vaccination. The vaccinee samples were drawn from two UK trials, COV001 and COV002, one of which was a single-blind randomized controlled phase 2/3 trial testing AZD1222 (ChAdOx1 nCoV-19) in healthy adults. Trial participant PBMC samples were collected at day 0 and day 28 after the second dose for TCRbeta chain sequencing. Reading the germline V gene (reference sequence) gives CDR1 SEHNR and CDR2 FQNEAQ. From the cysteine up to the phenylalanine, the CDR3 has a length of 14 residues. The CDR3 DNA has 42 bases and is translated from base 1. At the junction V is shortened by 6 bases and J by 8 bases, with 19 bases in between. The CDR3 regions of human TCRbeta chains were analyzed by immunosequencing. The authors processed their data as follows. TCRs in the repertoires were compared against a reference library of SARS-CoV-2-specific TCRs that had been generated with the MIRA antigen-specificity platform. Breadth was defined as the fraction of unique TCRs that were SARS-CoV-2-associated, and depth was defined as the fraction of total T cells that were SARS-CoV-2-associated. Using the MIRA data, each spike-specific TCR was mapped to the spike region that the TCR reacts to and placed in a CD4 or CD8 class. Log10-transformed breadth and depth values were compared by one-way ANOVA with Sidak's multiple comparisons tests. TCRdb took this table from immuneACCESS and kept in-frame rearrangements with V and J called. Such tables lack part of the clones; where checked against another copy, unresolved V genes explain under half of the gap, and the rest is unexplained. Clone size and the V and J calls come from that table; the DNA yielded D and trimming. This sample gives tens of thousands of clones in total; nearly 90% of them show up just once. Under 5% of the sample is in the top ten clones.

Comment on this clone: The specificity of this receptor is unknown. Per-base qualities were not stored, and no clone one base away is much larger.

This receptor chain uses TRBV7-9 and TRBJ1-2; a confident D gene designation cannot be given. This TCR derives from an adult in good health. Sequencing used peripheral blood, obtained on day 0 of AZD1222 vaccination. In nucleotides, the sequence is TGTGCCAGCAGTCCTACCGGCGGAGGGAGCGGCTACACCTTC. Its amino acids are CASSPTGGGSGYTF.